Presented here are 2 T cell receptor beta chains from one specimen sequenced in a study of T cells after posttransplantation cyclophosphamide. Profiled with immunoSEQ multiplex PCR; TCRdb holds only in-frame clones, not every one. The data hold tens of thousands of clones, with 86% observed a single time. Treatment was busulfan-fludarabine conditioning, a marrow graft, and cyclophosphamide on days +3 and +4. Sequencing was performed on PBMCs, taken after allogeneic stem cell transplant with posttransplant cyclophosphamide. The receptors come from a female patient between 30 and 40 years old who received an allogeneic stem cell transplant from an unrelated donor, was CMV-positive, and had no GVHD. Certain T cells may be donor cells from the graft.

The gene calls are TRBV4-3 and TRBJ2-3; D might be TRBD2 (7 bases). V was clipped by 6 bases and J by 2 bases, with 15 bases between them. The germline gives CDR1 LGHNA, CDR2 YSLEER. The CDR3 extends over 15 amino acids. CDR3 nucleotides: TGCGCCAGCAGTAGGGGGACTATTCACACAGATACGCAGTATTTT. Amino acids: CASSRGTIHTDTQYF.

The rearrangement joins TRBV5-1 to TRBJ1-2, with D unresolved. The length of the CDR3 is 13 residues. Germline CDR1 and CDR2: SGHRS and YFSETQ. V lost 4 bases and J 6 bases, leaving 13 bases between the germline ends. The chain's CDR3 is CASSPEGLDGYTF. The CDR3 coding sequence is TGCGCCAGCAGCCCCGAGGGTCTGGATGGCTACACCTTC.